This T cell receptor (beta chain) was obtained from a study of Graves' ophthalmopathy and Graves' hyperthyroidism. Overall study findings and caveats: Ophthalmopathy could be told apart from stable hyperthyroidism by a 13-signature model (roughly 90% sensitivity, 80% to 84% specificity).

Scientists amplified the TCR beta CDR3 regions from RNA transcripts. An initial RT-PCR round employing HTBI primers preceded a second-round multiplex PCR. TCRdb independently ran MiXCR on the multiplex PCR reads; one entry per CDR3 protein. The data show around 1.1 million distinct CDR3 sequences, about two fifths seen once. This CDR3 has 14 amino acids. V lost 6 bases, J lost 7 bases, and 7 bases stayed unmatched. Exclusion applied to patients with other autoimmune diseases, uncontrolled infections, pregnancy or lactation. Orbital computed tomography, together with clinical symptoms, serum thyroxine, TRAb and thyroid ultrasound, was used for diagnosis. The sample holds many counts of this clonotype. The antigen remains undetermined.

J is TRBJ1-3 and V is TRBV12-3 or TRBV12-4, with TRBD1 matching over 9 bases. The sequence was collected from an adult man with Graves' hyperthyroidism. The sample consisted of peripheral blood or thyroid tissue (not recorded which). The CDR3: CASSPRTGVNTIYF. The CDR3, as DNA: TGTGCCAGCAGCCCACGGACAGGGGTGAACACCATATATTTT.